The 30 T cell receptor beta chains presented below share a single source sample, sequenced in a study of OX40 agonist ivuxolimab in advanced cancers. The assay was immunoSEQ multiplex PCR, and TCRdb's table has in-frame clones only and misses some. This table has around 80,000 clones, about four fifths appearing once. The sequencing used CD4+ or CD8+ T cells sorted from blood, collected in a trial of the OX40 agonist ivuxolimab. The receptor source for this set is an adult with an advanced solid tumor such as melanoma, head and neck, liver or kidney cancer.

This rearrangement joins TRBV10-3 to TRBJ1-3; possible D gene TRBD1, 6 bases. The CDR3 covers 15 residues. Germline lookup yields CDR1 ENHRY and CDR2 SYGVKD. V was shortened by 5 bases and J by 0 bases, with 11 bases between the two germline ends. CDR3 bases: TGTGCCATCAGTAACGGACAGCACTCTGGAAACACCATATATTTT. It encodes CAISNGQHSGNTIYF.

The J gene is TRBJ2-6, the V gene TRBV10-3; 8 positions match TRBD1. With 3 bases clipped from V and 4 bases from J, the junction kept 8 bases outside the gene matches. There are 17 residues in the CDR3. Germline V gene data show CDR1 as ENHRY and CDR2 as SYGVKD. This chain's CDR3 is CAISDPGRGQGANVLTF. CDR3 bases: TGTGCCATCAGTGATCCTGGCAGGGGGCAAGGGGCCAACGTCCTGACTTTC.

The rearrangement uses TRBV14 and TRBJ2-2; 9 bases are a match to TRBD1. CDR1 is SGHDN, CDR2 FVKESK, per germline. The V segment lost 4 bases and the J segment 7 bases; nucleotides outside the gene matches: 7. This CDR3 has 15 amino acids. CDR3 protein: CASSPRTGVGGELFF. The DNA of the CDR3 is TGTGCCAGCAGCCCCCGGACAGGGGTTGGCGGGGAGCTGTTTTTT.

The chain uses TRBV11-3 and TRBJ2-3; 8 bases are shared with TRBD2. CDR1 is SGHNT, CDR2 YENEEA, per germline. Losses at the gene ends were 5 bases for V and 2 bases for J; bases not matched to a gene: 9. The CDR3 is 16 amino acids. The CDR3 region is CASSLRAGAHTDTQYF. CDR3 coding DNA: TGTGCCAGCAGCCTTCGAGCGGGGGCGCACACAGATACGCAGTATTTT.

This clone has just a few counts. The chain links TRBV28 to TRBJ1-6; 7 bases map to TRBD1. The germline gives CDR1 MDHEN, CDR2 SYDVKM. Unmatched junction bases numbered 8, after V lost 5 bases and J lost 7 bases. This CDR3 region has 15 residues. For the CDR3, the DNA is TGTGCCAGCAGTACTCAGGGGGTCGGGAATTCACCCCTCCACTTT. Its translation: CASSTQGVGNSPLHF.

The V call is TRBV28, the J call TRBJ2-6; TRBD2 might be the D (5 bases). The CDR3 loop spans 18 amino acids. The germline V gene has CDR1 MDHEN and CDR2 SYDVKM. Between the trimmed V and J ends, which lost 5 bases and 0 bases, there was a span of 17 bases. The CDR3 DNA sequence: TGTGCCAGCAGTCCCCCCGGGGTACTCCGCTCTGGGGCCAACGTCCTGACTTTC. Its translation is CASSPPGVLRSGANVLTF.

The chain carries TRBV9 and TRBJ1-6, with TRBD1 as a possible D gene (6 bases). Germline lookup yields CDR1 SGDLS and CDR2 YYNGEE. The CDR3 length is 15 residues. Trimming removed 0 bases at V and 8 bases at J, with 12 bases between. The CDR3 coding sequence is TGTGCCAGCAGCGTAGGCCCAGGGGAGTATTCACCCCTCCACTTT. Translated, it gives CASSVGPGEYSPLHF.

The chain recombines TRBV19 with TRBJ2-3, with D hard to call. Trimming stripped 5 bases from V and 1 base from J, with 13 bases between. This CDR3 is 15 amino acids long. The germline V gene has CDR1 LNHDA and CDR2 SQIVND (reference sequence). CDR3 nucleotide sequence: TGTGCCAGTAGTCAAGCCTATGAGGGCACAGATACGCAGTATTTT. It translates to CASSQAYEGTDTQYF. The full variable domain, with the rest looked up from reference TRBV19 and TRBJ2-3, is DGGITQSPKYLFRKEGQNVTLSCEQNLNHDAMYWYRQDPGQGLRLIYYSQIVNDFQKGDIAEGYSVSREKKESFPLTVTSAQKNPTAFYLCASSQAYEGTDTQYFGPGTRLTVL.

This clone was seen a handful of times. The rearrangement joins TRBV18 to TRBJ1-4; D is uncertain. The CDR3 spans 13 residues. The germline V gene has CDR1 KGHSH and CDR2 LQKENI. V was trimmed by 0 bases and J by 8 bases, leaving 7 bases between them. The CDR3 protein is CASSPPAGEKLFF. The CDR3 DNA is TGTGCCAGCTCACCACCGGCGGGGGAAAAACTGTTTTTT.

The chain has TRBV28 and TRBJ2-7, with 9 bases fitting TRBD2. This CDR3 has 16 amino acids. CDR1 and CDR2 from the germline V gene are MDHEN and SYDVKM. The V gene end was trimmed by 5 bases and the J gene end by 1 base; junction bases not matched to a gene: 9. The CDR3 nucleotides read TGTGCCAGCAGTCTCGGGGGTAGCGGGGGTTCCTACGAGCAGTACGTC. Amino acid sequence: CASSLGGSGGSYEQYV.

This clone came up a few times. V and J are TRBV6-5 and TRBJ1-2, with D hard to call. Trimming took 6 bases from V and 4 from J, leaving 12 bases between them. Germline CDR1 reads MNHEY; CDR2 reads SVGAGI. This CDR3 spans 13 amino acids. CDR3 protein: CASRAGLVYGYTF. CDR3 bases: TGTGCCAGCAGAGCGGGTTTGGTCTATGGCTACACCTTC.

In nucleotides, the CDR3 is TGTGCCAGCAGTTCCCCGACAGGGCCAGATACGCAGTATTTT. It codes for CASSSPTGPDTQYF. The chain combines TRBV28 with TRBJ2-3, with 7 bases matching TRBD1. CDR1 and CDR2 from the germline V gene are MDHEN and SYDVKM. J was trimmed by 4 bases and V by 4 bases; bases with no gene match: 5. This CDR3 is built from 14 residues.

The J gene is TRBJ2-2, the V gene TRBV11-2; the match to TRBD2 covers 8 bases. V dropped 2 bases and J dropped 8; count of bases not matched to a gene: 7. The CDR3 covers 15 residues. The germline CDR1 and CDR2 sequences are SGHAT and FQNNGV. The CDR3 spells CASSLSAGEVGELFF. In DNA form, the CDR3 reads TGTGCCAGCAGCTTATCAGCGGGGGAAGTGGGGGAGCTGTTTTTT. The full variable domain, its missing parts supplied by reference TRBV11-2 and TRBJ2-2, is EAGVAQSPRYKIIEKRQSVAFWCNPISGHATLYWYQQILGQGPKLLIQFQNNGVVDDSQLPKDRFSAERLKGVDSTLKIQPAKLEDSAVYLCASSLSAGEVGELFFGEGSRLTVL.

The chain couples TRBV6-5 to TRBJ1-1; possibly TRBD1 for D (6 bases). Germline V lookup: CDR1 MNHEY, CDR2 SVGAGI. This CDR3 spans 14 amino acids. V gave up 5 bases and J gave up 4 bases, with 14 bases separating them. CDR3 residues: CASSTQGIPTEAFF. The CDR3 DNA follows: TGTGCCAGCAGTACACAGGGTATTCCCACTGAAGCTTTCTTT.

The rearrangement links TRBV27 to TRBJ1-5; a possible D gene is TRBD1 (6 bases). Trimming took off 2 bases at V and 2 bases at J, with 10 bases between the two ends. The CDR3 length is 15 residues. CDR1 and CDR2 from the germline V gene are MNHEY and SMNVEV (reference sequence). CDR3: CASSLEGGGNQPQHF. Here the CDR3 DNA reads TGTGCCAGCAGTTTAGAGGGGGGCGGCAATCAGCCCCAGCATTTT.

This chain uses TRBV5-8 with TRBJ2-1, with 9 nucleotides matching TRBD2. The V gene end was trimmed by 5 bases and the J gene end by 0 bases; junction bases not matched to a gene: 6. CDR1 SGHTS and CDR2 YDEGEE come from the germline V gene. This CDR3 contains 16 residues. In nucleotides, the CDR3 is TGTGCCAGCAGTTCCCGGCGGGGGGGCTCCTACAATGAGCAGTTCTTC. This sequence encodes CASSSRRGGSYNEQFF.

V usage is TRBV18 and J usage is TRBJ1-1, with 7 bases matching TRBD1. The CDR3 has 16 residues. Germline V gene lookup returns CDR1 KGHSH and CDR2 LQKENI. J gave up 1 base and V 6 bases, and 11 bases lay outside the gene matches. CDR3 residues: CASSPNWGTENTEAFF. DNA of the CDR3: TGTGCCAGCTCCCCCAACTGGGGGACAGAGAACACTGAAGCTTTCTTT. The full variable domain, with the rest looked up from reference TRBV18 and TRBJ1-1, is NAGVMQNPRHLVRRRGQEARLRCSPMKGHSHVYWYRQLPEEGLKFMVYLQKENIIDESGMPKERFSAEFPKEGPSILRIQQVVRGDSAAYFCASSPNWGTENTEAFFGQGTRLTVV.

In this sample, this clone turned up a few times. The chain joins TRBV2 to TRBJ1-6; the D is unclear. Germline CDR1 reads SNHLY; CDR2 reads FYNNEI. The length of the CDR3 is 10 residues. V was pared by 6 bases and J by 14 bases, with 8 bases between. This CDR3 reads CASRRSTLHF. CDR3 bases: TGTGCCAGCAGGAGGAGCACCCTCCACTTT.

The rearrangement joins TRBV7-2 to TRBJ1-4, with D unclear. The CDR3 consists of 13 residues. The germline V and J ends were trimmed by 2 bases and 14 bases, with 15 bases remaining between them. Per the germline V gene, CDR1 is SGHTA and CDR2 is FQGNSA. In DNA, the CDR3 is TGTGCCAGCAGCTTAAGCTACGTCAGTAGCCTGTTTTTT. It specifies CASSLSYVSSLFF. Looking up the rest from reference TRBV7-2 and TRBJ1-4 gives the full variable domain: GAGVSQSPSNKVTEKGKDVELRCDPISGHTALYWYRQSLGQGLEFLIYFQGNSAPDKSGLPSDRFSAERTGGSVSTLTIQRTQQEDSAVYLCASSLSYVSSLFFGSGTQLSVL.

CDR3 DNA: TGTGCCAGCAGCCAGGGATCCTCTGGAAACACCATATATTTT. As protein: CASSQGSSGNTIYF. This chain uses TRBV27 with TRBJ1-3; TRBD1 is a possible D gene (5 bases). Looked up from germline, CDR1 is MNHEY and CDR2 is SMNVEV (reference sequence). Trimming removed 6 bases at V and 0 bases at J, with 9 bases between. This CDR3 spans 14 amino acids.

This chain connects TRBV28 to TRBJ2-5, with a weak D call TRBD1 (5 bases). The CDR3 has 13 amino acids. V lost 6 bases and J 4 bases, leaving 12 bases between the germline ends. The V gene's germline CDR1 is MDHEN and CDR2 SYDVKM. CDR3 sequence reads: CASRWGRAETQYF. The CDR3 nucleotides read TGTGCCAGCAGGTGGGGCAGGGCAGAGACCCAGTACTTC. The entire variable domain, with the rest obtained from reference TRBV28 and TRBJ2-5, is as follows: DVKVTQSSRYLVKRTGEKVFLECVQDMDHENMFWYRQDPGLGLRLIYFSYDVKMKEKGDIPEGYSVSREKKERFSLILESASTNQTSMYLCASRWGRAETQYFGPGTRLLVL.

CDR3 nucleotides: TGTGCCGCCGAAGAGTCTATGGGCTATGGCTACACCTTC. Residues: CAAEESMGYGYTF. The chain couples TRBV28 to TRBJ1-2, with D uncertain. This CDR3 contains 13 residues. Trimming cost V 11 bases and J 4 bases, with 17 bases left between them. Germline CDR1 reads MDHEN; CDR2 reads SYDVKM.

The rearrangement uses TRBV5-1 and TRBJ2-5; the D gene is possibly TRBD1 (5 bases). Germline-derived CDR1 and CDR2 are SGHRS and YFSETQ. Trimming removed 4 bases from V and 5 bases from J, with 15 bases in between. The CDR3 is made up of 14 amino acids. The CDR3 nucleotides are TGCGCCAGCAGCCGACAGACCTTGGGGGAGACCCAGTACTTC. Translating gives CASSRQTLGETQYF.

The chain carries TRBV18 and TRBJ2-5; D not resolved. Germline-derived CDR1 and CDR2 are KGHSH and LQKENI. V was pared by 0 bases and J by 2 bases, with 7 bases between. CDR3 size: 14 residues. The CDR3 sequence is CASSPPTQQETQYF. The CDR3 DNA reads as TGTGCCAGCTCACCACCTACCCAGCAAGAGACCCAGTACTTC. Combining the CDR3 with reference TRBV18 and TRBJ2-5 gives the whole variable domain NAGVMQNPRHLVRRRGQEARLRCSPMKGHSHVYWYRQLPEEGLKFMVYLQKENIIDESGMPKERFSAEFPKEGPSILRIQQVVRGDSAAYFCASSPPTQQETQYFGPGTRLLVL.

This sequence joins TRBV28 and TRBJ1-2; 9 bases are a match to TRBD1. This CDR3 is 16 amino acids long. Germline CDR1 MDHEN, CDR2 SYDVKM. V trimming: 6 bases; J trimming: 2 bases; junction bases outside the gene matches: 10. CDR3 coding DNA: TGTGCCAGCAGCCTATTGACCGGGACAGGGAACTATGGCTACACCTTC. Translated: CASSLLTGTGNYGYTF.

The V gene is TRBV4-2, the J gene TRBJ2-3, with unresolved D. CDR1 is LGHNA, CDR2 YNFKEQ, per germline. V lost 0 bases and J lost 3, with 13 bases in between. This CDR3 has 16 amino acids. The CDR3 sequence: CASSQETRGVTDTQYF. The CDR3 DNA follows: TGTGCCAGCAGCCAAGAGACTCGCGGAGTAACAGATACGCAGTATTTT.

The chain joins TRBV27 to TRBJ1-5; the D is unclear. This CDR3 spans 13 amino acids. Germline CDR1 and CDR2: MNHEY and SMNVEV (reference sequence). Trimming cost V 1 base and J 6 bases, with 7 bases left between them. The CDR3 loop is CASSLFLGQPQHF. CDR3 DNA sequence: TGTGCCAGCAGTTTATTTTTGGGTCAGCCCCAGCATTTT.

This clone has just one count. The V gene is TRBV5-4, the J gene TRBJ1-5, with D possibly TRBD1 on 5 matching bases. Germline lookup yields CDR1 SGHNT and CDR2 YYREEE (reference sequence). This CDR3 is 15 amino acids long. The V gene lost 0 bases and the J gene lost 5 bases, with 12 bases spanning the gap. The CDR3 spells CASSLGGTVDQPQHF. In DNA, the CDR3 is TGTGCCAGCAGCTTGGGGGGGACGGTGGATCAGCCCCAGCATTTT.

The CDR3 protein is CASSQVWGTGVNEKLFF. Written as DNA, the CDR3 is TGCGCCAGCAGCCAAGTTTGGGGGACAGGCGTTAATGAAAAACTGTTTTTT. J is TRBJ1-4 and V is TRBV4-1; 8 positions match TRBD1. Germline CDR1 is MGHRA and CDR2 is YSYEKL. This CDR3 is built from 17 residues. V lost 1 base to trimming and J lost 4 bases; unmatched junction nucleotides: 8.

The chain couples TRBV7-2 to TRBJ1-4; D is perhaps TRBD1 (6 bases). The length of the CDR3 is 18 residues. Trimming removed 5 bases at V and 0 bases at J, with 19 bases between. Germline V CDR1 and CDR2: SGHTA, FQGNSA. The CDR3 nucleotides read TGTGCCAGCAGCCCTCGCCCAGGGGCTCTCGCAACTAATGAAAAACTGTTTTTT. Encoded protein: CASSPRPGALATNEKLFF.